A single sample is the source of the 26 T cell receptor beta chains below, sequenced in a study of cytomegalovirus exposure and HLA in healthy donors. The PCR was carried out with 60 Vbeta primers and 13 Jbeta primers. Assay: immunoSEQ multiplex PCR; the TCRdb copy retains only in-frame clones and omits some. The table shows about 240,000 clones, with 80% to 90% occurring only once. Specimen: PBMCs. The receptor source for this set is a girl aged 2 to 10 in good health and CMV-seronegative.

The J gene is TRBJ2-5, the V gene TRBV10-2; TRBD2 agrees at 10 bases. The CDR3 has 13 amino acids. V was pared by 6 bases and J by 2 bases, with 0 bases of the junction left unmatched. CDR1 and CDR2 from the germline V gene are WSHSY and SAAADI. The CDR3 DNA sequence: TGCGCCAGCAGACTAGCGGGGCAAGAGACCCAGTACTTC. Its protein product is CASRLAGQETQYF.

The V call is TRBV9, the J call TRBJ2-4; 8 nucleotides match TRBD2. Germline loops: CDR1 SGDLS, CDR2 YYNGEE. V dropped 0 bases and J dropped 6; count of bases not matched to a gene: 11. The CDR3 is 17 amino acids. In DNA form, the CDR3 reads TGTGCCAGCAGCGTAGGGGGGGGCGGGGGGTTTGGAAACATTCAGTACTTC. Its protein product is CASSVGGGGGFGNIQYF.

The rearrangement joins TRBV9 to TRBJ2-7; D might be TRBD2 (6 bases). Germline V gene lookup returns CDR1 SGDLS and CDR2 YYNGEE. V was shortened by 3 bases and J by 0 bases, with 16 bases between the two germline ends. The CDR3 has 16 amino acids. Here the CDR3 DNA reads TGTGCCAGCAGCGCGGGGCATGGGGGGAGCTCCTACGAGCAGTACTTC. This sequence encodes CASSAGHGGSSYEQYF. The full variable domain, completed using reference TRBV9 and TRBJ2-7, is DSGVTQTPKHLITATGQRVTLRCSPRSGDLSVYWYQQSLDQGLQFLIQYYNGEERAKGNILERFSAQQFPDLHSELNLSSLELGDSALYFCASSAGHGGSSYEQYFGPGTRLTVT.

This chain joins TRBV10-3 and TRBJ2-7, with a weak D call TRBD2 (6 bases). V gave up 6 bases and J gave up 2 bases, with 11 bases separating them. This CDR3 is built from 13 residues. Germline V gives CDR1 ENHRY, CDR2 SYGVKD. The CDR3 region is CAIRGVAAYEQYF. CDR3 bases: TGTGCCATCAGGGGCGTAGCGGCCTACGAGCAGTACTTC.

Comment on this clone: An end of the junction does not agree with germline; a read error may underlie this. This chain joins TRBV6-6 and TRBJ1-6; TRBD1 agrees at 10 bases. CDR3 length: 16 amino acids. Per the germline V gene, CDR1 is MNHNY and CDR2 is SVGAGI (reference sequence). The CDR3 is CASSLGTGARNLPLHF. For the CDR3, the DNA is TGTGCCAGCAGTTTAGGGACAGGGGCGAGAAATTTACCCCTCCACTTT.

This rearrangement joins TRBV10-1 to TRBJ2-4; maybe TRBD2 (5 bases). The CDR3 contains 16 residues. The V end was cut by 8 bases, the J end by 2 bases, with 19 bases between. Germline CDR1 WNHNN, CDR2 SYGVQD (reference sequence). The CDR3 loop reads CASCIGLNPPKNIQYF. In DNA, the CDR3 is TGCGCCAGCTGCATCGGACTCAACCCCCCCAAAAACATTCAGTACTTC.

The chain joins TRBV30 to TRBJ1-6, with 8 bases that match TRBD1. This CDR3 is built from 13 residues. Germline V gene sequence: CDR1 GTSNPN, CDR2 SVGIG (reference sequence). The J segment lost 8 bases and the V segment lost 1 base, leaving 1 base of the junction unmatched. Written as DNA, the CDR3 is TGTGCCTGGAGTGACAGGGGGTATTCACCCCTCCACTTT. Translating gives CAWSDRGYSPLHF.

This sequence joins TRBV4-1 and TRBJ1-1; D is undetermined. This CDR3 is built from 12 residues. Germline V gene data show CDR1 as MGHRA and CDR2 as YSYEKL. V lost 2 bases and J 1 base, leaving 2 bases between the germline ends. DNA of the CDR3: TGCGCCAGCAGCCAACAGAACACTGAAGCTTTCTTT. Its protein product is CASSQQNTEAFF.

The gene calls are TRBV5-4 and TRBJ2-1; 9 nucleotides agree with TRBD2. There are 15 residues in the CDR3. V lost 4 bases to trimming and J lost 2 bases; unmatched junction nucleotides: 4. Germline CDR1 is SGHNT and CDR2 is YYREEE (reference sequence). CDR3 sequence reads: CASSGLAGTYNEQFF. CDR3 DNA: TGTGCCAGCAGCGGGCTAGCGGGAACCTACAATGAGCAGTTCTTC.

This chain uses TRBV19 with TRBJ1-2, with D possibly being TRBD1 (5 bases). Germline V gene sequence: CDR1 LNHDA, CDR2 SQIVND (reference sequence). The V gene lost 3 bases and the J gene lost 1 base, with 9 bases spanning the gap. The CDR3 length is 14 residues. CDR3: CASSIDQGNYGYTF. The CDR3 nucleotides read TGTGCCAGTAGTATTGACCAGGGTAACTATGGCTACACCTTC.

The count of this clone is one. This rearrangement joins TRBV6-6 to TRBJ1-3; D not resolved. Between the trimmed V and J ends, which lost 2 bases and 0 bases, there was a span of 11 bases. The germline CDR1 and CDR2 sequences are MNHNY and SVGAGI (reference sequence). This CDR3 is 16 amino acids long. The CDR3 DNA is TGTGCCAGCAGTTACGTACAGCTCCTCTCTGGAAACACCATATATTTT. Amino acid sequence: CASSYVQLLSGNTIYF.

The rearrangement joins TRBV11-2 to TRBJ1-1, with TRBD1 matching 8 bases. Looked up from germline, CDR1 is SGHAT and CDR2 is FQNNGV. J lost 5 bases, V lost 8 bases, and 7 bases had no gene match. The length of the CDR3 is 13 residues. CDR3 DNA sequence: TGTGCCAGCGATGGACAGGGATGGACTGAAGCTTTCTTT. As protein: CASDGQGWTEAFF.

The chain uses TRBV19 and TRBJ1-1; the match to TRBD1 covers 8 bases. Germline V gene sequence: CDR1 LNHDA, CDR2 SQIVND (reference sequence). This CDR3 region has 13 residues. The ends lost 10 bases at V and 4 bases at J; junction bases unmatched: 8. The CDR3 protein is CATRTGGRTEAFF. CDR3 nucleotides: TGTGCCACAAGAACAGGGGGGCGCACTGAAGCTTTCTTT.

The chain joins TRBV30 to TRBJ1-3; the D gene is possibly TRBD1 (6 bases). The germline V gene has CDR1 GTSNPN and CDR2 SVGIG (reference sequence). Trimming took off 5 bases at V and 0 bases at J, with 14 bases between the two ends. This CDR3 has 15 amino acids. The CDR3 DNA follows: TGTGCCTGGGCGCTCACAGGGTTCTCTGGAAACACCATATATTTT. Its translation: CAWALTGFSGNTIYF.

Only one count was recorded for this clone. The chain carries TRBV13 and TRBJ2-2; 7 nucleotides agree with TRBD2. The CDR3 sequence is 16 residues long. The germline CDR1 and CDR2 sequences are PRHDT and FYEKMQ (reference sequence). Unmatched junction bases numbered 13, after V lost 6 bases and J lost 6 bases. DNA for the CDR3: TGTGCCAGCAGGGTTTGGGGGGGTGACCACCCCGGGGAGCTGTTTTTT. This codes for CASRVWGGDHPGELFF. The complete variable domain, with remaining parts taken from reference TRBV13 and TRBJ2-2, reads AAGVIQSPRHLIKEKRETATLKCYPIPRHDTVYWYQQGPGQDPQFLISFYEKMQSDKGSIPDRFSAQQFSDYHSELNMSSLELGDSALYFCASRVWGGDHPGELFFGEGSRLTVL.

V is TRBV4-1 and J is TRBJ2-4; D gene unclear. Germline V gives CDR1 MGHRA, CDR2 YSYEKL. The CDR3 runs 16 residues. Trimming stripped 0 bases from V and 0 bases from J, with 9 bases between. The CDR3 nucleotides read TGCGCCAGCAGCCAAGATCGAGCGCTAGCCAAAAACATTCAGTACTTC. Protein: CASSQDRALAKNIQYF.

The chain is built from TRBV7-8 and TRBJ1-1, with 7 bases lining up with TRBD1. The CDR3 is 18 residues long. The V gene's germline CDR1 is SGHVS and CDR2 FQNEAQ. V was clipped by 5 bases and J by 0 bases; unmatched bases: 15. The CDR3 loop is CASSPPSTGRYMNTEAFF. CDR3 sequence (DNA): TGTGCCAGCAGCCCCCCCTCGACAGGGCGGTACATGAACACTGAAGCTTTCTTT.

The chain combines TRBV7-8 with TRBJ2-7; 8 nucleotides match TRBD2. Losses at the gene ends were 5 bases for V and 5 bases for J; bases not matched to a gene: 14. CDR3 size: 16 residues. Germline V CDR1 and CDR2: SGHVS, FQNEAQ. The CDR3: CASSPAQLREAHEQYF. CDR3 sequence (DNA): TGTGCCAGCAGCCCCGCGCAGTTGCGGGAGGCCCACGAGCAGTACTTC.

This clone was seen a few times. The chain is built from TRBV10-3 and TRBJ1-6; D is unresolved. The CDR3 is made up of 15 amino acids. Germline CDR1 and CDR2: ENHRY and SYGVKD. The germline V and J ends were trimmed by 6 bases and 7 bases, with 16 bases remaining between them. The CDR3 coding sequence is TGTGCCATCAGGACCTCAACAGTGGGCAATTCACCCCTCCACTTT. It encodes CAIRTSTVGNSPLHF.

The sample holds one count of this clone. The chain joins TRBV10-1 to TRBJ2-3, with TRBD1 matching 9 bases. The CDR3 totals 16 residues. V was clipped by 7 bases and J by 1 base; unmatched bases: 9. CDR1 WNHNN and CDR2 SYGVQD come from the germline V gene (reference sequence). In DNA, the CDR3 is TGCGCCAGCAATAGACAGGGGGACCCTCGCACAGATACGCAGTATTTT. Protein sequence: CASNRQGDPRTDTQYF.

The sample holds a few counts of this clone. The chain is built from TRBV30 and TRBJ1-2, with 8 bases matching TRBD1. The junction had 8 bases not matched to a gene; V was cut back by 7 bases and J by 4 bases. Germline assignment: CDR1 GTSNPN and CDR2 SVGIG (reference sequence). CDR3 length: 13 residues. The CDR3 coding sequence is TGTGCCTTCCAACAGGGGGTTGGCTATGGCTACACCTTC. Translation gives CAFQQGVGYGYTF.

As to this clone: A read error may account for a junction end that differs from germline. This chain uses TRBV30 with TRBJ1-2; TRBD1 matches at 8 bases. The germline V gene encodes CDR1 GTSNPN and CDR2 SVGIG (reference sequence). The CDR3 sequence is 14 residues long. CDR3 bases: TGTGCCTGGAGAAAAGACAGGGGCTCCTATCGCTACACCTTC. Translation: CAWRKDRGSYRYTF.

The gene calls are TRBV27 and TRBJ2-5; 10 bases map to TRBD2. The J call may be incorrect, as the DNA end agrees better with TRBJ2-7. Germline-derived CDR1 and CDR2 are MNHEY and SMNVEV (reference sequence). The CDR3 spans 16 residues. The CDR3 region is CASSLASGGLGYEQYF. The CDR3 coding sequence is TGTGCCAGCAGTTTAGCTAGCGGGGGACTCGGCTACGAGCAGTACTTC.

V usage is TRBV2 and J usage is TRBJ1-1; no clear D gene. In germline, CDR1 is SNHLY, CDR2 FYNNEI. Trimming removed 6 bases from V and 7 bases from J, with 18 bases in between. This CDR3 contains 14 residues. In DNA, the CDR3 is TGTGCCAGCAGCTCCGAGGCTGCGGTGGTTGAAGCTTTCTTT. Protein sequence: CASSSEAAVVEAFF.

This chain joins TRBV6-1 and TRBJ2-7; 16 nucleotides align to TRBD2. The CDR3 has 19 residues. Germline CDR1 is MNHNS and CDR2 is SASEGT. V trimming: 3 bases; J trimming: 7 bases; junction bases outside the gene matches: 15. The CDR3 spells CASSEATFGTSGGAGEQYF. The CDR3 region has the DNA TGTGCCAGCAGTGAGGCAACCTTCGGGACTAGCGGGGGGGCGGGTGAGCAGTACTTC.

The DNA for the CDR3 is TGTGCCAGCAGCTTAAACAGGGGGCGGGAAAAACTGTTTTTT. Protein product: CASSLNRGREKLFF. The rearrangement uses TRBV5-4 and TRBJ1-4; 9 nucleotides align to TRBD1. The CDR3 has 14 amino acids. The V segment lost 2 bases and the J segment 8 bases; nucleotides outside the gene matches: 4. In germline, CDR1 is SGHNT, CDR2 YYREEE (reference sequence). Full variable domain (outside the CDR3, taken from reference TRBV5-4 and TRBJ1-4): ETGVTQSPTHLIKTRGQQVTLRCSSQSGHNTVSWYQQALGQGPQFIFQYYREEENGRGNFPPRFSGLQFPNYSSELNVNALELDDSALYLCASSLNRGREKLFFGSGTQLSVL.